These 32 T cell receptor beta chains were sequenced from one sample in a study of CD8+ T cells in alopecia areata. Isolated RNA was reverse transcribed into cDNA used as the sequencing template. Measured with immunoSEQ multiplex PCR; TCRdb has only the in-frame clones, and not every one. The sample gives fewer than 250,000 clones, 45% to 75% of which show up once; about 0.65% is in the top ten. The treatment denotes: oral pan-JAK inhibitor, 5-10 mg twice daily. The sequencing here drew on CD4+ T cells sorted from blood, taken at week 4, from a patient treated with tofacitinib. The receptors here all came from a human donor with alopecia areata.

The rearrangement uses TRBV5-1 and TRBJ2-5, with D tentatively TRBD2 (5 bases). V lost 0 bases to trimming and J lost 2 bases, with 11 bases between them. Germline assignment: CDR1 SGHRS and CDR2 YFSETQ. This CDR3 is built from 15 residues. CDR3 residues: CASSLAGSLQETQYF. The CDR3 DNA reads as TGCGCCAGCAGCTTGGCGGGATCTTTGCAAGAGACCCAGTACTTC.

This rearrangement joins TRBV25-1 to TRBJ2-7, with TRBD2 matching over 7 bases. The CDR3 length is 16 residues. Trimming at V came to 3 bases and at J to 5 bases, leaving 13 bases not matched to a gene. Per the germline V gene, CDR1 is MGHDK and CDR2 is SYGVNS. CDR3 DNA sequence: TGTGCCAGCAGTGATTCCCAGACTAGCTTCGTCGACGAGCAGTACTTC. Residues: CASSDSQTSFVDEQYF.

This clone was counted only a few times. The chain carries TRBV28 and TRBJ2-1; 9 bases line up with TRBD2. Per germline, CDR1 MDHEN and CDR2 SYDVKM. The CDR3 is 14 amino acids. Losses at the gene ends were 8 bases for V and 9 bases for J; bases not matched to a gene: 11. The DNA for the CDR3 is TGTGCCAGCCTGGGGTCTAGCGGGATAGGTGAGCAGTTCTTC. Translating it yields CASLGSSGIGEQFF.

The V gene is TRBV30, the J gene TRBJ1-3; D unclear. The V end was cut by 3 bases, the J end by 2 bases, with 17 bases between. The germline gives CDR1 GTSNPN, CDR2 SVGIG (reference sequence). The CDR3 has 16 amino acids. CDR3 sequence: CAWSPGIFGAGNTIYF. DNA of the CDR3: TGTGCCTGGAGCCCGGGAATTTTCGGCGCTGGAAACACCATATATTTT.

The rearrangement uses TRBV6-5 and TRBJ2-2; 8 bases map to TRBD1. CDR1 MNHEY and CDR2 SVGAGI come from the germline V gene. The CDR3 contains 15 residues. The V and J ends lost 2 bases and 5 bases, in that order; junction bases with no gene match: 4. The CDR3 region is CASSYRQGATGELFF. In DNA form, the CDR3 reads TGTGCCAGCAGTTACCGGCAGGGGGCGACCGGGGAGCTGTTTTTT.

The chain links TRBV7-2 to TRBJ2-2, with TRBD1 matching over 8 bases. The CDR3 covers 16 residues. CDR1 and CDR2 from the germline V gene are SGHTA and FQGNSA. Trimming took 4 bases from V and 5 from J; bases not matched to a gene: 9. The CDR3 region is CASSSGQGLRTGELFF. The CDR3 DNA reads as TGTGCCAGCAGCTCCGGACAGGGCTTAAGGACCGGGGAGCTGTTTTTT.

The chain joins TRBV4-2 to TRBJ1-2; 12 bases fit TRBD1. Trimming at V came to 0 bases and at J to 4 bases, leaving 6 bases not matched to a gene. Germline-derived CDR1 and CDR2 are LGHNA and YNFKEQ. CDR3 length: 17 amino acids. For the CDR3, the DNA is TGTGCCAGCAGCCAAGATGAGGGGACAGGGGGCATCTATGGCTACACCTTC. This sequence encodes CASSQDEGTGGIYGYTF.

CDR3 DNA: TGTGCCAGCAGCCTTACAGATACGCAGTATTTT. It encodes CASSLTDTQYF. This chain links TRBV9 with TRBJ2-3; unclear D gene. The CDR3 consists of 11 residues. Germline V gene sequence: CDR1 SGDLS, CDR2 YYNGEE. V lost 4 bases and J lost 3, with 3 bases in between.

The rearrangement joins TRBV2 to TRBJ2-5; weak D call: TRBD2 (6 bases). The CDR3 is 15 amino acids. Germline CDR1 reads SNHLY; CDR2 reads FYNNEI. The V end lost 0 bases, the J end lost 1 base, and 9 bases lay between the germline ends. CDR3 sequence: CASSEAGSPQETQYF. The CDR3 nucleotides are TGTGCCAGCAGTGAAGCCGGGAGCCCCCAAGAGACCCAGTACTTC. Full variable domain (outside the CDR3, taken from reference TRBV2 and TRBJ2-5): EPEVTQTPSHQVTQMGQEVILRCVPISNHLYFYWYRQILGQKVEFLVSFYNNEISEKSEIFDDQFSVERPDGSNFTLKIRSTKLEDSAMYFCASSEAGSPQETQYFGPGTRLLVL.

The chain links TRBV7-3 to TRBJ2-2, with a weak D call TRBD2 (6 bases). Germline CDR1 and CDR2: SGHTA and FQGTGA. Trimming took off 4 bases at V and 3 bases at J, with 12 bases between the two ends. This CDR3 has 15 residues. For the CDR3, the DNA is TGTGCCAGCAGCTATAAAAGCGGGTACACCGGGGAGCTGTTTTTT. Amino acid sequence: CASSYKSGYTGELFF. The whole variable domain, remainder taken from reference TRBV7-3 and TRBJ2-2, is GAGVSQTPSNKVTEKGKYVELRCDPISGHTALYWYRQSLGQGPEFLIYFQGTGAADDSGLPNDRFFAVRPEGSVSTLKIQRTERGDSAVYLCASSYKSGYTGELFFGEGSRLTVL.

The CDR3 DNA is TGCAGCGTCCGGGACAGGGGCTTGGAAAAACTGTTTTTT. It translates to CSVRDRGLEKLFF. This rearrangement joins TRBV29-1 to TRBJ1-4, with 10 bases lining up with TRBD1. The CDR3 is 13 amino acids. Germline V CDR1 and CDR2: SQVTM, ANQGSEA. The ends lost 6 bases at V and 8 bases at J; junction bases unmatched: 6.

The V call is TRBV7-2, the J call TRBJ2-3, with 7 bases that match TRBD1. J gave up 1 base and V 5 bases, and 3 bases lay outside the gene matches. CDR3 length: 14 residues. The germline CDR1 and CDR2 sequences are SGHTA and FQGNSA. In DNA, the CDR3 is TGTGCCAGCAGCCCCGGACAGGGCACAGATACGCAGTATTTT. Its translation is CASSPGQGTDTQYF.

This clone appeared a few times. This chain joins TRBV7-8 and TRBJ1-5; perhaps TRBD1 as D (6 bases). In germline, CDR1 is SGHVS, CDR2 FQNEAQ. This CDR3 spans 15 amino acids. Trimming stripped 0 bases from V and 6 bases from J, with 12 bases between. The CDR3 bases are TGTGCCAGCAGCTTAGCGGGGGGCTCGGGTCAGCCCCAGCATTTT. Its protein product is CASSLAGGSGQPQHF.

V and J are TRBV28 and TRBJ2-6; D remains ambiguous. The germline V gene has CDR1 MDHEN and CDR2 SYDVKM. The CDR3 loop spans 14 amino acids. The germline V and J ends were trimmed by 6 bases and 1 base, with 7 bases remaining between them. Here the CDR3 reads CASSGYSGANVLTF. DNA for the CDR3: TGTGCCAGCAGCGGGTATTCTGGGGCCAACGTCCTGACTTTC.

This chain connects TRBV30 to TRBJ2-7; D perhaps matches TRBD2 (6 bases). Germline values: CDR1 GTSNPN, CDR2 SVGIG (reference sequence). The V and J ends lost 3 bases and 7 bases respectively, with 10 bases between them. The CDR3 is 11 residues long. CDR3 DNA sequence: TGTGCCTGGAGGTGGAGGGGAGAGCAGTACTTC. It is translated as CAWRWRGEQYF.

This rearrangement joins TRBV5-1 to TRBJ2-2, with D unclear. V lost 0 bases and J lost 5, with 11 bases in between. This CDR3 contains 15 residues. Germline values: CDR1 SGHRS, CDR2 YFSETQ. CDR3 DNA sequence: TGCGCCAGCAGCTTGGTAAATGCTCTAACCGGGGAGCTGTTTTTT. Encoded protein: CASSLVNALTGELFF.

The chain recombines TRBV9 with TRBJ1-2; unclear D gene. CDR3 length: 13 residues. V was clipped by 0 bases and J by 6 bases, with 9 bases between them. The germline CDR1 and CDR2 sequences are SGDLS and YYNGEE. DNA for the CDR3: TGTGCCAGCAGCGTAGCCATGGGAGATGGCTACACCTTC. Residues: CASSVAMGDGYTF.

This chain's CDR3 is CAWSSGTGTFSDTQYF. CDR3 in DNA: TGTGCCTGGAGTTCGGGGACAGGGACATTTTCAGATACGCAGTATTTT. V is TRBV30 and J is TRBJ2-3; 9 nucleotides match TRBD1. Germline CDR1 is GTSNPN and CDR2 is SVGIG (reference sequence). The junction had 10 bases not matched to a gene; V was cut back by 2 bases and J by 4 bases. The CDR3 contains 16 residues.

This chain joins TRBV2 and TRBJ2-4, with TRBD1 identical over 9 bases. The V segment lost 6 bases and the J segment 8 bases; nucleotides outside the gene matches: 5. The CDR3 extends over 13 amino acids. CDR1 is SNHLY and CDR2 is FYNNEI in the germline V gene. CDR3 residues: CASRRTGVDIQYF. The CDR3 DNA is TGTGCCAGCAGGCGGACAGGGGTTGACATTCAGTACTTC.

This clone was recorded once. The genes are TRBV10-1 and TRBJ2-2; no definite D call. Looked up from germline, CDR1 is WNHNN and CDR2 is SYGVQD (reference sequence). The germline V and J ends were trimmed by 7 bases and 7 bases, with 13 bases remaining between them. The CDR3 runs 13 residues. CDR3 loop: CASTPQINGELFF. The CDR3 DNA reads TGCGCCAGCACCCCCCAAATAAACGGGGAGCTGTTTTTT.

The rearrangement joins TRBV29-1 to TRBJ2-1; D ambiguous. Germline CDR1 SQVTM, CDR2 ANQGSEA. V was cut by 7 bases and J by 7 bases, with 20 bases left in between. There are 14 residues in the CDR3. The CDR3 loop is CSAKNRAWGNEQFF. Here the CDR3 DNA reads TGCAGCGCAAAAAACCGGGCCTGGGGAAATGAGCAGTTCTTC.

A few counts support this clone. This chain joins TRBV29-1 and TRBJ2-3, with 7 bases matching TRBD2. V gave up 5 bases and J gave up 1 base; unmatched junction bases: 9. CDR1 is SQVTM and CDR2 is ANQGSEA in the germline V gene. The CDR3 has 15 residues. The CDR3 spells CSVPVASGRTDTQYF. DNA for the CDR3: TGCAGCGTTCCCGTGGCTAGCGGTCGCACAGATACGCAGTATTTT.

The chain joins TRBV30 to TRBJ1-2; D unclear. The CDR3 covers 11 residues. Germline-derived CDR1 and CDR2 are GTSNPN and SVGIG (reference sequence). V shed 0 bases and J shed 4 bases, with 3 bases lying between them. The CDR3 sequence is CAWSVGYGYTF. CDR3 DNA sequence: TGTGCCTGGAGTGTAGGCTATGGCTACACCTTC.

This CDR3 reads CSFRAGANVLTF. CDR3 DNA sequence: TGCAGCTTCAGGGCCGGGGCCAACGTCCTGACTTTC. V and J are TRBV29-1 and TRBJ2-6; D possibly corresponds to TRBD1 (5 bases). Trimming cost V 8 bases and J 4 bases, with 9 bases left between them. The CDR3 has 12 amino acids. Germline assignment: CDR1 SQVTM and CDR2 ANQGSEA. Combining the CDR3 with reference TRBV29-1 and TRBJ2-6 gives the whole variable domain SAVISQKPSRDICQRGTSLTIQCQVDSQVTMMFWYRQQPGQSLTLIATANQGSEATYESGFVIDKFPISRPNLTFSTLTVSNMSPEDSSIYLCSFRAGANVLTFGAGSRLTVL.

This sequence joins TRBV30 and TRBJ2-5; D not certain. This CDR3 comprises 12 residues. Trimming pared 0 bases from V and 6 bases from J, leaving 8 bases between. Looked up from germline, CDR1 is GTSNPN and CDR2 is SVGIG (reference sequence). In nucleotides, the CDR3 is TGTGCCTGGAGTGTAGATAGCCAGACCCAGTACTTC. This codes for CAWSVDSQTQYF.

This clone appeared once. The gene calls are TRBV30 and TRBJ2-3, with D unresolved. From germline, CDR1 is GTSNPN and CDR2 SVGIG (reference sequence). Between the trimmed V and J ends, which lost 4 bases and 5 bases, there was a span of 19 bases. This CDR3 region has 15 residues. CDR3 residues: CAWKDLMLGGDTQYF. DNA of the CDR3: TGTGCCTGGAAAGACCTAATGTTGGGCGGAGATACGCAGTATTTT.

This chain links TRBV9 with TRBJ2-1; possibly TRBD2 for D (5 bases). Trimming took off 0 bases at V and 5 bases at J, with 15 bases between the two ends. CDR3 length: 16 residues. Germline-derived CDR1 and CDR2 are SGDLS and YYNGEE. The CDR3 here is CASSVEGGRLNNEQFF. The CDR3 DNA reads TGTGCCAGCAGCGTAGAGGGCGGGCGACTTAACAATGAGCAGTTCTTC. The full variable domain, with the rest looked up from reference TRBV9 and TRBJ2-1, is DSGVTQTPKHLITATGQRVTLRCSPRSGDLSVYWYQQSLDQGLQFLIQYYNGEERAKGNILERFSAQQFPDLHSELNLSSLELGDSALYFCASSVEGGRLNNEQFFGPGTRLTVL.

This clone was counted only a few times. The V gene is TRBV29-1, the J gene TRBJ2-5; D is possibly TRBD1 (6 bases). V lost 3 bases, J lost 2 bases, and 16 bases lay in between. This CDR3 is 15 amino acids long. Germline assignment: CDR1 SQVTM and CDR2 ANQGSEA. Here the CDR3 DNA reads TGCAGCGTTGACTCCCAGGGGCCAGGTCAAGAGACCCAGTACTTC. This gives the protein CSVDSQGPGQETQYF.

The chain employs TRBV30 and TRBJ1-4, with unresolved D. Trimming removed 3 bases from V and 6 bases from J, with 14 bases in between. Germline V gene data show CDR1 as GTSNPN and CDR2 as SVGIG (reference sequence). This CDR3 has 14 amino acids. CDR3 sequence (DNA): TGTGCCTGGAGCGGTACCGGAGGGCATGAAAAACTGTTTTTT. Amino acid sequence: CAWSGTGGHEKLFF.

The chain recombines TRBV29-1 with TRBJ1-1; no firm D call. Germline loops: CDR1 SQVTM, CDR2 ANQGSEA. This CDR3 region has 13 residues. Trimming stripped 5 bases from V and 11 bases from J, with 21 bases between. In nucleotides, the CDR3 is TGCAGCGTTTCCAAGGCCGGGTCACTAGTTGCTTTCTTT. It encodes CSVSKAGSLVAFF.

This clone was seen a handful of times. The gene calls are TRBV30 and TRBJ2-1; tentative D call: TRBD2 (6 bases). CDR1 and CDR2 from the germline V gene are GTSNPN and SVGIG (reference sequence). Trimming stripped 0 bases from V and 1 base from J, with 13 bases between. This CDR3 has 16 residues. CDR3 in DNA: TGTGCCTGGAGTGTACGGGGGAGTCCTTCCTACAATGAGCAGTTCTTC. Its translation: CAWSVRGSPSYNEQFF.

The chain employs TRBV29-1 and TRBJ2-7; the match to TRBD2 covers 7 bases. Unmatched junction bases numbered 4, after V lost 3 bases and J lost 2 bases. Germline CDR1 and CDR2: SQVTM and ANQGSEA. The CDR3 is made up of 13 amino acids. CDR3 region: CSVEGGPPYEQYF. CDR3 in DNA: TGCAGCGTTGAGGGAGGGCCGCCCTACGAGCAGTACTTC.